Presented here are 30 T cell receptor beta chains from one specimen sequenced in a study of monozygotic twins with inflammatory bowel disease. With the 5' RACE reads reprocessed, TCRdb shows one record per CDR3 protein and no DNA. This repertoire comprises fewer than 450,000 distinct CDR3 sequences; its ten largest clones make up around 2.6%. The specimen was blood. The source of these receptors is a human donor with ulcerative colitis or Crohn's disease, or a healthy co-twin of an affected twin (not recorded which).

CDR3 sequence: CASSPDRGSRTEAFF. V gene TRBV18 combines with J gene TRBJ1-1; TCRdb names TRBD1, which stays unverified in the absence of DNA. From germline, CDR1 is KGHSH and CDR2 LQKENI. The CDR3 contains 15 residues.

The J gene is TRBJ1-2, the V gene TRBV15; TCRdb names TRBD1, which stays unverified in the absence of DNA. The CDR3 runs to 13 residues. Germline lookup yields CDR1 LNHNV and CDR2 YYDKDF (reference sequence). This CDR3 reads CATSTRQGGGYTF.

The J gene is TRBJ2-7, the V gene TRBV10-3. The CDR3 totals 13 residues. Per the germline V gene, CDR1 is ENHRY and CDR2 is SYGVKD. CDR3 residues: CAIRDIISYEQYF.

The V call is TRBV4-2, the J call TRBJ2-3; the TCRdb D gene call, TRBD1, has no DNA to confirm it. The CDR3 totals 22 residues. Germline CDR1 is LGHNA and CDR2 is YNFKEQ. The CDR3 sequence is CASSPPWVLTGALKRKSDTQYF.

This rearrangement joins TRBV7-2 to TRBJ2-4. This CDR3 has 14 amino acids. Germline CDR1 is SGHTA and CDR2 is FQGNSA. Here the CDR3 reads CASSFLDIGNMQYF. The full variable domain, completed using reference TRBV7-2 and TRBJ2-4, is GAGVSQSPSNKVTEKGKDVELRCDPISGHTALYWYRQSLGQGLEFLIYFQGNSAPDKSGLPSDRFSAERTGGSVSTLTIQRTQQEDSAVYLCASSFLDIGNMQYFGAGTRLSVL.

The rearrangement links TRBV11-2 to TRBJ2-3; TCRdb reports TRBD1, a call that lacks DNA to check it against. CDR1 is SGHAT and CDR2 is FQNNGV in the germline V gene. The CDR3 loop spans 18 amino acids. The CDR3 region is CASSSWRTGRFSTDTQYF.

V and J are TRBV4-3 and TRBJ2-7; TCRdb's D call, TRBD1, is unchecked because there is no DNA. Germline CDR1 and CDR2: LGHNA and YSLEER. The CDR3 spans 15 residues. This CDR3 is CASSHGTGGGYEQYF.

CDR3 loop: CASSWQGGRLAGGRGLTDTQYF. The chain is built from TRBV13 and TRBJ2-3; TCRdb reports TRBD2, a call that lacks DNA to check it against. The germline V gene encodes CDR1 PRHDT and CDR2 FYEKMQ (reference sequence). This CDR3 spans 22 amino acids.

The chain couples TRBV19 to TRBJ2-1; with no DNA, the TCRdb D assignment of TRBD2 cannot be verified. The CDR3 sequence is 16 residues long. Germline CDR1 and CDR2: LNHDA and SQIVND (reference sequence). CDR3 amino acids: CASRRHSGGGYNEQFF.

V gene TRBV24-1 combines with J gene TRBJ2-1; TCRdb selects TRBD1, and the lack of DNA leaves this call unchecked. The CDR3 loop spans 13 amino acids. CDR1 and CDR2 (germline): KGHDR, SFDVKD. The CDR3 spells CATNAGAYNEQFF.

The chain links TRBV12-3 or TRBV12-4 to TRBJ1-2; TCRdb reports TRBD1, a call that lacks DNA to check it against. CDR3 length equals 12 residues. The CDR3 loop is CASRRGDYGYTF.

V gene TRBV12-3 or TRBV12-4 combines with J gene TRBJ2-1; no DNA is available, so the TRBD1 call from TCRdb remains unchecked. The CDR3 runs to 16 residues. The CDR3 here is CASSVPVRDTNNEQFF.

This chain joins TRBV5-5 and TRBJ2-7; the D call from TCRdb, TRBD1, cannot be confirmed without DNA. The length of the CDR3 is 14 residues. Germline assignment: CDR1 SGHKS and CDR2 YYEKEE (reference sequence). CDR3 region: CASRLPGQSYEQYF.

The chain has TRBV11-1 and TRBJ1-2. Germline CDR1 SGHAT, CDR2 FQDESV (reference sequence). CDR3 length: 19 amino acids. CDR3 region: CASSFPRVGVQGSNYGYTF.

The gene calls are TRBV30 and TRBJ2-7; as DNA is missing, the TRBD1 call by TCRdb cannot be tested. Germline-derived CDR1 and CDR2 are GTSNPN and SVGIG (reference sequence). The CDR3 contains 14 residues. The CDR3 spells CAWTRGPYSYEQYF.

The chain couples TRBV5-4 to TRBJ2-4; TCRdb's D call of TRBD1 is untestable without DNA. Germline CDR1 is SGHNT and CDR2 is YYREEE (reference sequence). This CDR3 has 17 amino acids. CDR3 protein: CASSSRRGDLAKNIQYF.

This chain joins TRBV5-1 and TRBJ2-5; absent DNA, TCRdb's TRBD1 call cannot be checked. The CDR3 totals 19 residues. Germline-derived CDR1 and CDR2 are SGHRS and YFSETQ. CDR3: CASSLVKGRLIDRTETQYF.

This sequence joins TRBV11-2 and TRBJ2-2; TCRdb's D call of TRBD2 is untestable without DNA. Germline loops: CDR1 SGHAT, CDR2 FQNNGV. CDR3 length equals 17 residues. This CDR3 is CASSLSLAGGQAGELFF.

The V gene is TRBV7-9, the J gene TRBJ2-7; TCRdb names TRBD1, which stays unverified in the absence of DNA. CDR3 length: 13 amino acids. Germline V CDR1 and CDR2: SEHNR, FQNEAQ (reference sequence). CDR3: CASSPSTGSEQYF.

The J gene is TRBJ1-3, the V gene TRBV20-1. The CDR3 extends over 12 amino acids. Germline CDR1 is DFQATT and CDR2 is SNEGSKA (reference sequence). The chain's CDR3 is CSAKHLGNTIYF.

The J gene is TRBJ1-6, the V gene TRBV25-1. The CDR3 covers 17 residues. Germline values: CDR1 MGHDK, CDR2 SYGVNS. CDR3 sequence: CASSERAVRGRDSPLHF.

V is TRBV5-1 and J is TRBJ2-5; checking the TCRdb D call of TRBD1 is not possible without DNA. This CDR3 comprises 14 residues. Germline CDR1 reads SGHRS; CDR2 reads YFSETQ. CDR3 sequence reads: CASSAKGQQETQYF. Filled out from reference TRBV5-1 and TRBJ2-5, the complete variable domain reads KAGVTQTPRYLIKTRGQQVTLSCSPISGHRSVSWYQQTPGQGLQFLFEYFSETQRNKGNFPGRFSGRQFSNSRSEMNVSTLELGDSALYLCASSAKGQQETQYFGPGTRLLVL.

The rearrangement uses TRBV5-5 and TRBJ1-2; TCRdb picks TRBD1, but there is no DNA to check that call. The CDR3 is 15 residues long. The germline CDR1 and CDR2 sequences are SGHKS and YYEKEE (reference sequence). CDR3: CASSFTTGTGTDYTF.

This chain uses TRBV19 with TRBJ2-7; TCRdb names TRBD1, which stays unverified in the absence of DNA. Germline-derived CDR1 and CDR2 are LNHDA and SQIVND (reference sequence). This CDR3 contains 13 residues. CDR3 protein: CASSGQSGGEQYF.

This chain connects TRBV12-3 or TRBV12-4 to TRBJ2-5; with no DNA, the TCRdb D assignment of TRBD1 cannot be verified. CDR3 size: 15 residues. The CDR3 here is CASSLEITGRETQYF.

This rearrangement joins TRBV6-5 to TRBJ2-7; TCRdb's D call, TRBD1, is unchecked because there is no DNA. CDR3 length: 16 residues. The germline V gene has CDR1 MNHEY and CDR2 SVGAGI. The CDR3 reads CASSYRVGGRGFEQYF.

V gene TRBV20-1 combines with J gene TRBJ2-3; the D call from TCRdb, TRBD2, cannot be confirmed without DNA. CDR3 length: 19 amino acids. Germline values: CDR1 DFQATT, CDR2 SNEGSKA (reference sequence). The CDR3 here is CSARPLGASGGRSTDTQYF.

The chain links TRBV5-1 to TRBJ2-2; TCRdb calls TRBD1, which cannot be checked without DNA. The CDR3 has 14 amino acids. Germline CDR1 reads SGHRS; CDR2 reads YFSETQ. CDR3 region: CASSPRDNTGELFF.

This sequence joins TRBV4-1 and TRBJ2-7; TCRdb selects TRBD2, and the lack of DNA leaves this call unchecked. Germline V CDR1 and CDR2: MGHRA, YSYEKL. The CDR3 runs to 15 residues. The CDR3 protein is CDSSQVSGESYEQYF.

This rearrangement joins TRBV3-1 to TRBJ2-5; no DNA is available, so the TRBD1 call from TCRdb remains unchecked. Germline V gene lookup returns CDR1 LGHDT and CDR2 YNNKEL (reference sequence). The CDR3 contains 15 residues. This chain's CDR3 is CASSHLDPGWETQYF.